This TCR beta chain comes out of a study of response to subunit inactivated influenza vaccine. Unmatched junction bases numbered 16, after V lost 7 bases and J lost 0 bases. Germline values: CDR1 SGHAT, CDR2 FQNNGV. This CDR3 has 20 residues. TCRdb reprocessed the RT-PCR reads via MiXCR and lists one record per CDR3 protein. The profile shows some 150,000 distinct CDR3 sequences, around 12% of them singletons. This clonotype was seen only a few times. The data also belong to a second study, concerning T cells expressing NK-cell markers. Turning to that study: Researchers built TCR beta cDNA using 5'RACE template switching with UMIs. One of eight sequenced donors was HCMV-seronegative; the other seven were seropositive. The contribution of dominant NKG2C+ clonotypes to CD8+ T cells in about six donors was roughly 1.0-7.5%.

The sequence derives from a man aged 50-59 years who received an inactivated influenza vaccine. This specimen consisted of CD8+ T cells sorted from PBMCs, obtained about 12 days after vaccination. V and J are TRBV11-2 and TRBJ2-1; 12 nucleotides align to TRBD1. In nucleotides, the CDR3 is TGTGCCAGCACCACACGGGCCGGGACAGGGGGCTGGAGCTCCTACAATGAGCAGTTCTTC. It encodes CASTTRAGTGGWSSYNEQFF.